This T cell receptor beta chain emerged from a study of control samples from healthy donors and cancer patients. Trimming removed 0 bases from V and 0 bases from J, with 7 bases in between. Germline V gene data show CDR1 as SGDLS and CDR2 as YYNGEE. The CDR3 runs 15 residues. Measured with immunoSEQ multiplex PCR; TCRdb has only the in-frame clones, and not every one. Counted here are under 150,000 clones, approximately 90% occurring once; the ten biggest clones make up roughly 9%. Sequencing was done on a sample of blood. The rearrangement links TRBV9 to TRBJ1-5; D ambiguous. The source of this sequence is a young woman in good health. In DNA, the CDR3 is TGTGCCAGCAGCGTAGGATCGTATAGCAATCAGCCCCAGCATTTT. This codes for CASSVGSYSNQPQHF.